These T cell receptor beta chains were read from a single sample in a study of cytomegalovirus exposure and HLA in healthy donors. TCRdb's copy holds only in-frame clones and misses some; the assay was immunoSEQ multiplex PCR. This sample has 200,000 to 250,000 clones, with about 77% found just once. Sequencing was done on a sample of PBMCs. The receptors derive from a woman aged 25 to 39 in good health and CMV-seronegative. CDR3s include the opening cysteine and the closing phenylalanine or tryptophan. Fields, in order: J gene, V gene, D gene, clone size, CDR3 DNA, CDR3 protein. A D gene is named only where the DNA matches it firmly. Not every row has a clone size; where given, it reads once, few, many or a size class.

j_gene: TRBJ1-1; v_gene: TRBV11-2; d_gene: NA; abundance: NA; CDR3nt: TGTGCCAGCAGCTTAGTAGGAGGCACTGAAGCTTTCTTT; CDR3aa: CASSLVGGTEAFF
j_gene: TRBJ2-2; v_gene: TRBV7-2; d_gene: NA; abundance: once; CDR3nt: TGTGCCAGCAGCTTACTATGGACTCCTAGTCCCGGGGAGCTGTTTTTT; CDR3aa: CASSLLWTPSPGELFF
j_gene: TRBJ1-4; v_gene: TRBV19; d_gene: NA; abundance: NA; CDR3nt: TGTGCCAGTAGTGACAGGATGGATGAAAAACTGTTTTTT; CDR3aa: CASSDRMDEKLFF
j_gene: TRBJ1-1; v_gene: TRBV7-8; d_gene: NA; abundance: NA; CDR3nt: TGTGCCAGCCTACCGAGGGGGACTGAAGCTTTCTTT; CDR3aa: CASLPRGTEAFF
j_gene: TRBJ2-3; v_gene: TRBV6-5; d_gene: NA; abundance: NA; CDR3nt: TGTGCCAGCAGCCTACAGAGCACAGATACGCAGTATTTT; CDR3aa: CASSLQSTDTQYF
j_gene: TRBJ1-1; v_gene: TRBV5-6; d_gene: NA; abundance: NA; CDR3nt: TGTGTCAGCAGCCCTGAAGGGGGACTGAACACTGAAGCTTTCTTT; CDR3aa: CVSSPEGGLNTEAFF
j_gene: TRBJ1-5; v_gene: TRBV6-6; d_gene: TRBD1; abundance: few; CDR3nt: TGTGCCAGCAGTTCGCTGACAGGGGGCTTCAATCAGCCCCAGCATTTT; CDR3aa: CASSSLTGGFNQPQHF
j_gene: TRBJ1-1; v_gene: TRBV11-1; d_gene: NA; abundance: once; CDR3nt: TGTGCCAGCAGCTTACTCCGGGGGGACACTGAAGCTTTCTTT; CDR3aa: CASSLLRGDTEAFF
j_gene: TRBJ2-3; v_gene: TRBV18; d_gene: TRBD2; abundance: NA; CDR3nt: TGTGCCAGCTCACCCTCCCAGGGAGCGGGATGGGAGGATGCGCAGTATTTT; CDR3aa: CASSPSQGAGWEDAQYF
j_gene: TRBJ1-1; v_gene: TRBV18; d_gene: TRBD1; abundance: NA; CDR3nt: TGTGCCAGCTCACCACCGGGGGACAGGGGAGCTTTCTTT; CDR3aa: CASSPPGDRGAFF
j_gene: TRBJ2-7; v_gene: TRBV6-6; d_gene: NA; abundance: NA; CDR3nt: TGTGCCAGCAGCGACAGTCCTTCTGATGACGAGCAGTACTTC; CDR3aa: CASSDSPSDDEQYF
j_gene: TRBJ1-3; v_gene: TRBV6-5; d_gene: NA; abundance: NA; CDR3nt: TGTGCCAGTGGACTTTCTGGAAACACCATATATTTT; CDR3aa: CASGLSGNTIYF
j_gene: TRBJ2-7; v_gene: TRBV18; d_gene: TRBD2; abundance: few; CDR3nt: TGTGCCAGCTCACCAATTAGCGGGAGCTCCTACGAGCAGTACTTC; CDR3aa: CASSPISGSSYEQYF
j_gene: TRBJ2-2; v_gene: TRBV11-3; d_gene: NA; abundance: NA; CDR3nt: TGTGCCAGCAGCTTAGGGGAGGTCGGGGAGCTGTTTTTT; CDR3aa: CASSLGEVGELFF
j_gene: TRBJ2-7; v_gene: TRBV10-3; d_gene: NA; abundance: NA; CDR3nt: TGTGCCATCAGGTCATTTAGCGATCCTTCCTACGAGCAGTACTTC; CDR3aa: CAIRSFSDPSYEQYF
j_gene: TRBJ1-5; v_gene: TRBV19; d_gene: TRBD1; abundance: NA; CDR3nt: TGTGCCAGTAGTTGGGACAGGGCAACCTTAAGGAAGCCCCAGCATTTT; CDR3aa: CASSWDRATLRKPQHF
j_gene: TRBJ1-5; v_gene: TRBV6-1; d_gene: NA; abundance: once; CDR3nt: TGTGCCAGCAGTGAGGGGAGGGTTCGGCGCAATCAGCCCCAGCACTTT; CDR3aa: CASSEGRVRRNQPQHF